A single sample is the source of the 9 T cell receptor beta chains below, sequenced in a study of cytomegalovirus exposure and HLA in healthy donors. The study ran its PCR with 60 Vbeta and 13 Jbeta primers. Measured with immunoSEQ multiplex PCR; TCRdb has only the in-frame clones, and not every one. This table holds 70,000 to 95,000 clones, roughly 86% found once. The sample was PBMCs. The receptor source for this set is a woman in her late teens or twenties in good health and CMV-seropositive.

This clone has only a few counts. This chain joins TRBV9 and TRBJ2-3; the D gene is possibly TRBD2 (6 bases). Germline values: CDR1 SGDLS, CDR2 YYNGEE. This CDR3 spans 14 amino acids. Trimming cost V 6 bases and J 4 bases, with 15 bases left between them. CDR3 amino acids: CASTQGLFSDTQYF. In nucleotides, the CDR3 is TGTGCCAGCACCCAGGGACTTTTCTCAGATACGCAGTATTTT.

This chain connects TRBV29-1 to TRBJ1-2; D is unclear. The germline V gene encodes CDR1 SQVTM and CDR2 ANQGSEA. The CDR3 has 11 residues. V was shortened by 3 bases and J by 1 base, with 3 bases between the two germline ends. The CDR3 DNA reads TGCAGCGTTGACCTTAACTATGGCTACACCTTC. Translation gives CSVDLNYGYTF.

This rearrangement joins TRBV6-6 to TRBJ2-7; D call uncertain. CDR1 is MNHNY and CDR2 is SVGAGI in the germline V gene (reference sequence). This CDR3 has 13 residues. Trimming removed 4 bases at V and 0 bases at J, with 7 bases between. The CDR3 DNA is TGTGCCAGCAGTTTTAGTAGCTCCTACGAGCAGTACTTC. The encoded protein is CASSFSSSYEQYF.

This rearrangement joins TRBV4-1 to TRBJ2-7; D perhaps matches TRBD2 (6 bases). The length of the CDR3 is 14 residues. Between the trimmed V and J ends, which lost 10 bases and 3 bases, there was a span of 19 bases. Germline lookup yields CDR1 MGHRA and CDR2 YSYEKL. Here the CDR3 DNA reads TGCGCCATCTCTGCGGAGGGGTACTACTACGAGCAGTACTTC. Translation gives CAISAEGYYYEQYF.

This chain connects TRBV7-9 to TRBJ2-7, with 9 bases lining up with TRBD1. Germline assignment: CDR1 SEHNR and CDR2 FQNEAQ (reference sequence). V shed 1 base, J shed 4 bases, and the junction held 2 bases outside the gene matches. This CDR3 has 14 amino acids. As DNA, the CDR3 is TGTGCCAGCAGCTTAGTGGGACAGGGTTACGAGCAGTACTTC. Translating it yields CASSLVGQGYEQYF.

In its sample, this clone was seen a few times. The chain uses TRBV5-5 and TRBJ2-1; 8 bases are shared with TRBD2. From germline, CDR1 is SGHKS and CDR2 YYEKEE (reference sequence). CDR3 size: 15 residues. Unmatched junction bases numbered 12, after V lost 6 bases and J lost 7 bases. CDR3 sequence reads: CASTTGGGGLNEQFF. In DNA form, the CDR3 reads TGTGCCAGCACCACGGGGGGCGGGGGGTTGAATGAGCAGTTCTTC.

This clone was picked up a small number of times. V is TRBV5-1 and J is TRBJ2-1; D remains unclear. Germline V gives CDR1 SGHRS, CDR2 YFSETQ. The CDR3 has 12 amino acids. V was trimmed by 2 bases and J by 8 bases, leaving 8 bases between them. The CDR3 DNA follows: TGCGCCAGCAGCTTTTCTAACGATGAGCAGTTCTTC. Its translation: CASSFSNDEQFF. The variable domain in full, with the rest retrieved from reference TRBV5-1 and TRBJ2-1, is KAGVTQTPRYLIKTRGQQVTLSCSPISGHRSVSWYQQTPGQGLQFLFEYFSETQRNKGNFPGRFSGRQFSNSRSEMNVSTLELGDSALYLCASSFSNDEQFFGPGTRLTVL.

Note on this clone: Other DNA sequences in this specimen translate into the identical CDR3. This chain joins TRBV27 and TRBJ2-7; 8 bases line up with TRBD1. The germline CDR1 and CDR2 sequences are MNHEY and SMNVEV (reference sequence). There are 14 residues in the CDR3. Trimming cost V 5 bases and J 1 base; bases outside gene matches: 4. DNA of the CDR3: TGTGCCAGCAGTCTAGGACAGGGATCCTACGAGCAGTACTTC. This encodes CASSLGQGSYEQYF.

This clone has only one observation. The chain employs TRBV19 and TRBJ1-5; D is uncertain. The germline V gene encodes CDR1 LNHDA and CDR2 SQIVND (reference sequence). Trimming stripped 1 base from V and 0 bases from J, with 4 bases between. CDR3 size: 14 residues. The DNA of the CDR3 is TGTGCCAGTAGTATAGTTTATAGCAATCAGCCCCAGCATTTT. Its protein product is CASSIVYSNQPQHF.